These 22 T cell receptor beta chains originate from one sample sequenced in a study of human thymus T cells. Method: immunoSEQ multiplex PCR; TCRdb's copy keeps in-frame clones and lacks some. Among under 70,000 clones listed, around 94% were seen once. Sequencing input: blood. These receptors came from a boy in the first two years of life with a congenital heart defect but otherwise immunologically healthy.

J is TRBJ2-1 and V is TRBV5-4; TRBD2 is a possible D gene (6 bases). The CDR3 contains 15 residues. Germline CDR1 reads SGHNT; CDR2 reads YYREEE (reference sequence). V was pared by 1 base and J by 7 bases, with 15 bases between. The CDR3 loop reads CASSLFPGEVNEQFF. The CDR3 DNA sequence: TGTGCCAGCAGCTTGTTTCCGGGAGAAGTGAATGAGCAGTTCTTC. Based on the CDR3 plus reference TRBV5-4 and TRBJ2-1, the full variable domain is ETGVTQSPTHLIKTRGQQVTLRCSSQSGHNTVSWYQQALGQGPQFIFQYYREEENGRGNFPPRFSGLQFPNYSSELNVNALELDDSALYLCASSLFPGEVNEQFFGPGTRLTVL.

This clone was seen a single time. The chain combines TRBV5-5 with TRBJ2-2, with D possibly TRBD1 on 6 matching bases. The germline V gene encodes CDR1 SGHKS and CDR2 YYEKEE (reference sequence). V was cut by 0 bases and J by 9 bases, with 9 bases left in between. The CDR3 totals 13 residues. CDR3 nucleotide sequence: TGTGCCAGCAGCTTGGACAGGGTCTGGGAGCTGTTTTTT. This gives the protein CASSLDRVWELFF.

DNA for the CDR3: TGCGCCAGCAGCCAAGTGGCTAGCGACGAGCAGTACTTC. Residues: CASSQVASDEQYF. The chain employs TRBV4-1 and TRBJ2-7, with a tentative D call TRBD2 (6 bases). There are 13 residues in the CDR3. Germline V CDR1 and CDR2: MGHRA, YSYEKL. Trimming pared 1 base from V and 5 bases from J, leaving 9 bases between.

The genes are TRBV4-3 and TRBJ1-2; D not resolved. The germline V gene encodes CDR1 LGHNA and CDR2 YSLEER. With 4 bases removed from V and 4 bases from J, the gap between germline ends came to 13 bases. The CDR3 has 14 amino acids. This chain's CDR3 is CASSLELSGYGYTF. CDR3 DNA sequence: TGCGCCAGCAGCCTGGAGCTCAGTGGCTATGGCTACACCTTC.

The rearrangement uses TRBV5-1 and TRBJ1-5; D is possibly TRBD1 (6 bases). This CDR3 has 15 amino acids. From germline, CDR1 is SGHRS and CDR2 YFSETQ. Trimming removed 2 bases from V and 2 bases from J, with 11 bases in between. The CDR3 protein is CASSFTDSRNQPQHF. The CDR3 bases are TGCGCCAGCAGCTTCACGGACAGCCGCAATCAGCCCCAGCATTTT.

V usage is TRBV29-1 and J usage is TRBJ2-1, with D possibly matching TRBD1 (5 bases). The germline V gene encodes CDR1 SQVTM and CDR2 ANQGSEA. This CDR3 has 15 residues. V was cut by 7 bases and J by 5 bases, with 21 bases left in between. CDR3 sequence reads: CSALPMLGAHNEQFF. The CDR3 DNA follows: TGCAGCGCATTACCTATGCTAGGGGCCCACAATGAGCAGTTCTTC.

The chain employs TRBV19 and TRBJ1-2; TRBD1 aligns across 7 bases. The ends lost 6 bases at V and 8 bases at J; junction bases unmatched: 9. The CDR3 is 13 amino acids. From germline, CDR1 is LNHDA and CDR2 SQIVND (reference sequence). The CDR3 DNA reads TGTGCCAGTAGCATTGACCAGGGGGGCGGCTACACCTTC. This encodes CASSIDQGGGYTF.

The chain employs TRBV27 and TRBJ1-2, with 7 bases lining up with TRBD1. V trimming: 5 bases; J trimming: 5 bases; junction bases outside the gene matches: 11. Germline V gene lookup returns CDR1 MNHEY and CDR2 SMNVEV (reference sequence). The length of the CDR3 is 15 residues. CDR3: CASSGTATPLYGYTF. CDR3 sequence (DNA): TGTGCCAGCAGTGGGACAGCCACACCTCTATATGGCTACACCTTC.

The chain employs TRBV11-3 and TRBJ2-3; 8 nucleotides align to TRBD2. The CDR3 contains 20 residues. Germline CDR1 and CDR2: SGHNT and YENEEA. The ends lost 0 bases at V and 2 bases at J; junction bases unmatched: 16. The CDR3 sequence: CASSLEMKKKAGAFTDTQYF. The CDR3 nucleotides read TGTGCCAGCAGCTTAGAAATGAAAAAAAAAGCGGGAGCCTTCACAGATACGCAGTATTTT.

The chain recombines TRBV29-1 with TRBJ2-2; 11 bases align to TRBD2. Unmatched junction bases numbered 5, after V lost 7 bases and J lost 1 base. Germline V lookup: CDR1 SQVTM, CDR2 ANQGSEA. The length of the CDR3 is 15 residues. CDR3 residues: CSATTSGGNTGELFF. In DNA form, the CDR3 reads TGCAGCGCAACAACTAGCGGGGGGAACACCGGGGAGCTGTTTTTT.

This clone was recorded only once. The rearrangement joins TRBV11-2 to TRBJ1-1; D is unclear. CDR1 and CDR2 (germline): SGHAT, FQNNGV. Trimming left V 5 bases short and J 4 bases short, with 8 bases between. This CDR3 region has 12 residues. The CDR3 DNA follows: TGTGCCAGCAGCCATTGGGCCACTGAAGCTTTCTTT. This encodes CASSHWATEAFF.

V is TRBV10-2 and J is TRBJ2-1; 16 positions match TRBD2. The length of the CDR3 is 15 residues. Germline-derived CDR1 and CDR2 are WSHSY and SAAADI. With V trimmed by 6 bases and J by 7 bases, 3 bases remained unmatched. For the CDR3, the DNA is TGCGCCAGCAGGGGACTAGCGGGAGGGGGAAATGAGCAGTTCTTC. Amino acid sequence: CASRGLAGGGNEQFF.

The chain uses TRBV7-2 and TRBJ1-4; TRBD1 is a possible D gene (6 bases). The CDR3 runs 17 residues. CDR1 and CDR2 (germline): SGHTA, FQGNSA. Trimming pared 3 bases from V and 3 bases from J, leaving 17 bases between. CDR3 amino acids: CASSLQPWTVANEKLFF. In DNA, the CDR3 is TGTGCCAGCAGCTTGCAGCCTTGGACAGTGGCTAATGAAAAACTGTTTTTT.

This chain joins TRBV28 and TRBJ1-5; possible D gene TRBD1, 6 bases. V was pared by 3 bases and J by 2 bases, with 11 bases between. The CDR3 is made up of 15 amino acids. Germline loops: CDR1 MDHEN, CDR2 SYDVKM. This chain's CDR3 is CASSLAGAGNQPQHF. The CDR3 DNA sequence: TGTGCCAGCAGTTTGGCAGGGGCGGGCAATCAGCCCCAGCATTTT.

A word on this clone: Germline is not matched at one junction end, which may reflect a read error. Different DNA sequences within this sample yield the same CDR3. The rearrangement uses TRBV27 and TRBJ1-6; 7 nucleotides align to TRBD1. The length of the CDR3 is 15 residues. Germline V gene data show CDR1 as MNHEY and CDR2 as SMNVEV (reference sequence). The CDR3: CASSLQTGKNSPLHF. In DNA, the CDR3 is TGCGCCAGCAGCCTACAGACAGGGAAGAATTCACCCCTCCACTTT.

The chain links TRBV5-1 to TRBJ2-1, with 9 nucleotides matching TRBD2. CDR3 length: 16 residues. Looked up from germline, CDR1 is SGHRS and CDR2 is YFSETQ. Unmatched junction bases numbered 7, after V lost 2 bases and J lost 4 bases. The CDR3 region is CASSLLPGLAYNEQFF. In nucleotides, the CDR3 is TGCGCCAGCAGCTTACTCCCGGGACTAGCATACAATGAGCAGTTCTTC.

The chain has TRBV6-6 and TRBJ2-3; no clear D. Trimming took off 5 bases at V and 4 bases at J, with 10 bases between the two ends. The CDR3 is 13 residues long. Looked up from germline, CDR1 is MNHNY and CDR2 is SVGAGI (reference sequence). The CDR3 DNA reads TGTGCCAGCAGTCCTCCGGTCGCAGATACGCAGTATTTT. It translates to CASSPPVADTQYF.

J is TRBJ1-1 and V is TRBV29-1, with 8 nucleotides matching TRBD1. This CDR3 spans 14 amino acids. Looked up from germline, CDR1 is SQVTM and CDR2 is ANQGSEA. J lost 7 bases, V lost 2 bases, and 9 bases had no gene match. The CDR3 DNA reads TGCAGCGTTGAACTAGGGGCAGGGGGCGGTGAAGCTTTCTTT. As protein: CSVELGAGGGEAFF.

The chain has TRBV25-1 and TRBJ1-1; D is uncertain. The CDR3 loop spans 13 amino acids. Germline V lookup: CDR1 MGHDK, CDR2 SYGVNS. V was pared by 1 base and J by 3 bases, with 6 bases between. The CDR3 sequence: CASSEFPYTEAFF. CDR3 nucleotide sequence: TGTGCCAGCAGTGAATTCCCGTACACTGAAGCTTTCTTT.

The chain combines TRBV5-1 with TRBJ2-3; 11 positions match TRBD2. The V gene end was trimmed by 2 bases and the J gene end by 6 bases; junction bases not matched to a gene: 5. CDR1 SGHRS and CDR2 YFSETQ come from the germline V gene. CDR3 size: 15 residues. CDR3 nucleotide sequence: TGCGCCAGCAGCTTAACTAGCGGGGGCCGGGATACGCAGTATTTT. It specifies CASSLTSGGRDTQYF.

V usage is TRBV7-9 and J usage is TRBJ2-7; a possible D gene is TRBD2 (6 bases). The V gene lost 5 bases and the J gene lost 3 bases, with 11 bases spanning the gap. CDR1 is SEHNR and CDR2 is FQNEAQ in the germline V gene (reference sequence). The CDR3 totals 13 residues. CDR3 sequence (DNA): TGTGCCAGCAGCCCGGGACTTTACTACGAGCAGTACTTC. Residues: CASSPGLYYEQYF.

This clone was seen just once. This chain uses TRBV10-2 with TRBJ2-5; D not certain. The CDR3 has 14 residues. Germline V gene sequence: CDR1 WSHSY, CDR2 SAAADI. V lost 3 bases and J 5 bases, leaving 13 bases between the germline ends. The CDR3 is CASSDAGARETQYF. The CDR3, as DNA: TGCGCCAGCAGTGATGCAGGAGCACGGGAGACCCAGTACTTC.